The T cell receptor beta chain described here comes from a study of Graves' ophthalmopathy and Graves' hyperthyroidism. Study summary: Specimen type is peripheral blood, obtained at initial diagnosis before any treatment. Points from the study as a whole: The study's model predicted ophthalmopathy progression at roughly 64% sensitivity and approximately 72% specificity. Most thyroid-expanded clonotypes exceeding 0.001 frequency were also found in blood.

Note on this clonotype: The antigen is undetermined.

Germline V gene sequence: CDR1 SEHNR, CDR2 FQNEAQ (reference sequence). V was pared by 11 bases and J by 5 bases, with 8 bases of the junction left unmatched. The CDR3 is made up of 13 amino acids. TCR beta CDR3 amplification used RNA transcripts. Second-round multiplex PCR came after a first-round RT-PCR that employed HTBI primers. TCRdb re-called the multiplex PCR reads with MiXCR, one entry per CDR3 protein. The sample yields around 600,000 distinct CDR3 sequences, about 38% seen once. Input material: peripheral blood. The clonotype originates from an adult man with Graves' ophthalmopathy. The gene calls are TRBV7-9 and TRBJ2-3; 9 positions match TRBD2. CDR3 nucleotide sequence: TGTGCCGAGGAGGTAGCGGGAGAAGATACGCAGTATTTT. This gives the protein CAEEVAGEDTQYF.